Detailed here is one T cell receptor beta chain. These data belong to a study of T cells in Graves' hyperthyroidism and ophthalmopathy. Amplification yielded TCR beta CDR3 regions, with RNA transcripts as the source. First-round RT-PCR with HTBI primers amplified the TCR CDR3 region. TCRdb reanalysed the multiplex PCR reads using MiXCR and keeps one entry per CDR3 protein. The profile shows fewer than 450,000 distinct CDR3 sequences, approximately 17% of them singletons. The V end lost 5 bases, the J end lost 7 bases, and 8 bases lay between the germline ends. The germline gives CDR1 MDHEN, CDR2 SYDVKM. This CDR3 region has 11 residues.

This rearrangement joins TRBV28 to TRBJ1-1; D might be TRBD1 (5 bases). This receptor was identified in a woman aged 30 to 39 with Graves' hyperthyroidism that later progressed to Graves' ophthalmopathy. Sequencing was performed on blood. CDR3 protein: CASSRGIEAFF. CDR3 bases: TGTGCCAGCAGTAGGGGTATTGAAGCTTTCTTT.